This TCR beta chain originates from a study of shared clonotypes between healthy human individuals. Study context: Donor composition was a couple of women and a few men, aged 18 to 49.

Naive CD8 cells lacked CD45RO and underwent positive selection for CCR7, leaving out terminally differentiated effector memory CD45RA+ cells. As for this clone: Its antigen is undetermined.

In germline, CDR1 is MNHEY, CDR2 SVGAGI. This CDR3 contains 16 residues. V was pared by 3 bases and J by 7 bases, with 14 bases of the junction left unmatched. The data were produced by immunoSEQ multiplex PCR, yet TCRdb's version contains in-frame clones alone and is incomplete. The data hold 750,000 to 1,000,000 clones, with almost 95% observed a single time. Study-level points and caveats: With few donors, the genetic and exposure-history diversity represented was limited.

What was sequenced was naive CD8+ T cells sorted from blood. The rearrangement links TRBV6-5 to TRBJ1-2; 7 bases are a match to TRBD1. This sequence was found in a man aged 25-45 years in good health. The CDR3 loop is CASSYPLASGGSGYTF. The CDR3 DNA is TGTGCCAGCAGTTATCCACTAGCCTCAGGGGGAAGTGGCTACACCTTC.